This TCR beta chain came from a study of T cells in Graves' hyperthyroidism and ophthalmopathy (dated by TCRdb to about 2019). Notes on the research overall: Peripheral blood was collected at initial diagnosis, before any treatment. The approximately 97 discovery patients were randomly divided into training and test sets at a 7:3 ratio. To identify TCR V-J signatures that set the groups apart, the researchers used a discovery cohort of 90 to 100 patients, made up of 43 with Graves' ophthalmopathy and about 60 with stable Graves' hyperthyroidism. After blood sampling, hyperthyroidism patients were treated with methimazole at a starting dose of 30 mg daily, and ophthalmopathy patients were treated with high-dose intravenous methylprednisolone. An independent validation cohort of around 19 hyperthyroidism patients and approximately 15 patients who later progressed to ophthalmopathy tested prospective prediction of ophthalmopathy. In addition, the study compared T-cell repertoires in thyroid tissue and in blood from five to seven Graves' hyperthyroidism patients. According to the paper, TCR Vbeta CDR3 sequencing was carried out on 120 to 150 peripheral blood samples, which came from around 43 ophthalmopathy, approximately 78 hyperthyroidism and about 17 progressor patients. Summary of the overall study and its limitations: A model built on a 13 V-J signature distinguished ophthalmopathy from stable hyperthyroidism, reaching 87.88% sensitivity and 81.08% specificity in cross-validation and 80%/75% in testing. In validation, progression to ophthalmopathy was predicted by the model with approximately 67% sensitivity and about 72% specificity, a median of roughly 6.4 months before onset. Sample size was not statistically predetermined, and investigators were not blinded to group allocation. Most expanded thyroid clonotypes (frequency above 0.001) were also found in blood, which suggests that blood repertoires may mirror thyroid immune responses.

The TCR beta CDR3 regions were amplified from RNA transcripts. The TCR CDR3 was subjected to a first round of RT-PCR using the HTBI primer set and the Qiagen OneStep RT-PCR kit. Libraries were constructed in a second round of multiplex PCR, after which size selection and purification were carried out. The libraries were sequenced on an Illumina HiSeq2000 using paired-end 100 bp reads. Concerning the study's data processing: SOAPnuke was used to process the raw data, throwing out any read that contained adapters or uncalled bases, had a mean Phred below 15, or lacked an exact constant-primer or identifier match. COPE v1.2.5 was used to merge high-quality paired reads, and clonotypes were defined as unique nucleotide sequences. MiTCR v1.1 was used to align clonotypes to the IMGT TRBV, TRBD and TRBJ reference segments. The analysis included only V-J combinations with a frequency above 0.0001, which together covered 99% to 99.2% of the repertoires. A TCS score was defined as the ratio between F50 (clonal expansion) and ExV (chaos), using BLOSUM62-based TCRdist between CDR3 peptides within each V-J. Welch's t-statistics and random forest reduced several hundred V-J features to roughly 13, which were used in a naive Bayes classifier (R e1071). TCRdb itself trimmed the public reads at Q25 with fastp, ran MiXCR and retained productive beta chains. Entries that share a CDR3 protein sequence are merged under the most common genes and DNA. The V and J calls shown here were made by TCRdb, not taken from the authors' results. A total of a few hundred thousand distinct CDR3 sequences appear in this sample, less than 20% of them only once. The biggest ten clones account for about 7.7% of the sample.

Stable Graves' hyperthyroidism was defined as no progression to ophthalmopathy during 18 months of follow-up. Hyperthyroidism patients were newly diagnosed, had a disease duration of under 2 months, and were aged 18 to 65 years. Exclusion was applied to patients with uncontrolled infections, other autoimmune diseases, pregnancy or lactation. Diagnoses relied on clinical symptoms, serum thyroxine and TRAb, thyroid ultrasound and orbital computed tomography. PBMCs were isolated from approximately 10 ml of fresh peripheral blood by Ficoll-Paque density gradient centrifugation. Total RNA was extracted using Trizol reagent, and RNA quality was assessed on an Agilent 2100 Bioanalyzer. CDR1 and CDR2, per the germline V gene, are SGHVS and FQNEAQ. Relative to germline, V is 6 bases shorter and J is 0 bases shorter, with 21 bases between their ends. The CDR3 measures 18 amino acids from cysteine to phenylalanine. Solely the CDR3 DNA is kept, with 54 bases framed from the first base.

This clonotype turned up a few times. The antigen it recognizes is unknown. No per-base quality is available; no much larger clone lies one base away. Sequencing input: blood. The sequence was collected from a woman aged 18-29 years with Graves' hyperthyroidism. Rearrangement joined TRBV7-8 to TRBJ2-1; the D segment is perhaps TRBD1 or TRBD2, each sharing 5 matched bases. CDR3 sequence: CASSTGPPKSSSYNEQFF. The DNA sequence reads TGTGCCAGCAGTACGGGGCCTCCTAAGAGCAGCTCCTACAATGAGCAGTTCTTC. This CDR3, with the reference TRBV7-8 and TRBJ2-1 proteins standing in past its ends, gives the full variable domain GAGVSQSPRYKVAKRGQDVALRCDPISGHVSLFWYQQALGQGPEFLTYFQNEAQLDKSGLPSDRFFAERPEGSVSTLKIQRTQQEDSAVYLCASSTGPPKSSSYNEQFFGPGTRLTVL.